These 16 T cell receptor beta chains came from one sample sequenced in a study of STAT3 mutations in large granular lymphocyte leukemia. Study-level findings and limits: Every T-LGLL patient had at least one immunodominant TCRbeta clonotype.

The data were produced by immunoSEQ multiplex PCR, yet TCRdb's version contains in-frame clones alone and is incomplete. The sample shows 9,500 to 14,000 clones, roughly 85% of them seen only once. No cognate antigen is known for these TCRs. Material: peripheral blood mononuclear cells. The receptors derive from a man of 80 years or more with T-cell large granular lymphocyte leukemia. Some clones in this sample may be carry-over from other donors' samples.

The chain carries TRBV18 and TRBJ1-5; D unresolved. Germline V gene sequence: CDR1 KGHSH, CDR2 LQKENI. This CDR3 comprises 13 residues. V lost 6 bases to trimming and J lost 3 bases, with 9 bases between them. The CDR3 reads CASSAGTNQPQHF. In DNA form, the CDR3 reads TGTGCCAGCTCTGCAGGAACCAATCAGCCCCAGCATTTT.

The rearrangement joins TRBV6-5 to TRBJ1-6; TRBD1 matches at 9 bases. CDR3 size: 14 residues. V dropped 6 bases and J dropped 8; count of bases not matched to a gene: 5. CDR1 is MNHEY, CDR2 SVGAGI, per germline. CDR3 nucleotides: TGTGCCAGCAGGAGACAGGGGGAGGATTCACCCCTCCACTTT. Amino acid sequence: CASRRQGEDSPLHF.

The chain carries TRBV18 and TRBJ2-3; D not resolved. The germline V gene encodes CDR1 KGHSH and CDR2 LQKENI. CDR3 size: 12 residues. V lost 3 bases and J lost 0, with 1 base in between. The CDR3 DNA reads TGTGCCAGCTCACCTAGCACAGATACGCAGTATTTT. Residues: CASSPSTDTQYF.

The rearrangement joins TRBV6-6 to TRBJ1-1; 10 bases fit TRBD1. This CDR3 has 15 amino acids. The germline gives CDR1 MNHNY, CDR2 SVGAGI (reference sequence). J lost 5 bases, V lost 7 bases, and 10 bases had no gene match. The CDR3 sequence is CASNPTGGARTEAFF. CDR3 DNA: TGTGCCAGCAATCCGACAGGGGGCGCGAGGACTGAAGCTTTCTTT.

The V and J genes are TRBV7-9 and TRBJ2-3; tentatively, D is TRBD1 (6 bases). Germline V lookup: CDR1 SEHNR, CDR2 FQNEAQ (reference sequence). Trimming stripped 6 bases from V and 2 bases from J, with 21 bases between. The CDR3 has 17 residues. CDR3 sequence: CASSYRGQGIYTDTQYF. DNA of the CDR3: TGTGCCAGCAGTTACCGTGGGCAGGGGATATACACAGATACGCAGTATTTT.

The genes are TRBV7-9 and TRBJ1-1; D is unresolved. The V end was cut by 4 bases, the J end by 3 bases, with 12 bases between. This CDR3 region has 14 residues. Germline V gene sequence: CDR1 SEHNR, CDR2 FQNEAQ (reference sequence). Written as DNA, the CDR3 is TGTGCCAGCAGCTCCAGTGGGCGCGACACTGAAGCTTTCTTT. Encoded protein: CASSSSGRDTEAFF.

The DNA for the CDR3 is TGTGCCAGCAGTGCGACAGGGGGGAGAGTGCAGTACTTC. This codes for CASSATGGRVQYF. The chain joins TRBV25-1 to TRBJ2-7; 9 bases line up with TRBD1. Trimming at V came to 4 bases and at J to 9 bases, leaving 7 bases not matched to a gene. CDR3 length: 13 residues. Germline assignment: CDR1 MGHDK and CDR2 SYGVNS.

V usage is TRBV28 and J usage is TRBJ2-7, with D unresolved. V lost 3 bases, J lost 3 bases, and 9 bases lay in between. The CDR3 has 13 amino acids. Germline V CDR1 and CDR2: MDHEN, SYDVKM. This CDR3 reads CASSLGKSYEQYF. The CDR3 DNA sequence: TGTGCCAGCAGTTTGGGGAAGAGCTACGAGCAGTACTTC.

The chain recombines TRBV11-1 with TRBJ2-1, with D tentatively TRBD1 (5 bases). The CDR3 runs 16 residues. Germline assignment: CDR1 SGHAT and CDR2 FQDESV (reference sequence). V was pared by 2 bases and J by 0 bases, with 11 bases between. The CDR3 region is CASSLKGISSYNEQFF. Written as DNA, the CDR3 is TGTGCCAGCAGCTTAAAGGGGATAAGCTCCTACAATGAGCAGTTCTTC.

The chain links TRBV29-1 to TRBJ2-5; 10 nucleotides align to TRBD1. The CDR3 has 12 amino acids. Germline loops: CDR1 SQVTM, CDR2 ANQGSEA. V was clipped by 7 bases and J by 4 bases; unmatched bases: 3. CDR3 protein: CSGRTGGETQYF. The CDR3 nucleotides read TGCAGCGGAAGGACAGGGGGAGAGACCCAGTACTTC. The full variable domain, with the rest looked up from reference TRBV29-1 and TRBJ2-5, is SAVISQKPSRDICQRGTSLTIQCQVDSQVTMMFWYRQQPGQSLTLIATANQGSEATYESGFVIDKFPISRPNLTFSTLTVSNMSPEDSSIYLCSGRTGGETQYFGPGTRLLVL.

V is TRBV14 and J is TRBJ2-7; maybe TRBD2 (6 bases). The CDR3 covers 13 residues. Germline V gene sequence: CDR1 SGHDN, CDR2 FVKESK. V was trimmed by 4 bases and J by 3 bases, leaving 10 bases between them. The DNA of the CDR3 is TGTGCCAGCAGCCGGGACTTATTCTACGAGCAGTACTTC. Its protein product is CASSRDLFYEQYF.

V usage is TRBV18 and J usage is TRBJ2-3; D unclear. CDR1 is KGHSH and CDR2 is LQKENI in the germline V gene. The length of the CDR3 is 17 residues. The ends were cut back, 3 bases at V and 0 bases at J, with 16 bases in the middle. CDR3 loop: CASSPRHVSPSTDTQYF. The CDR3 DNA sequence: TGTGCCAGCTCACCTAGGCACGTCTCACCAAGCACAGATACGCAGTATTTT.

This chain joins TRBV7-9 and TRBJ1-2; D gene ambiguous. Germline V CDR1 and CDR2: SEHNR, FQNEAQ (reference sequence). The CDR3 loop spans 12 amino acids. Trimming cost V 4 bases and J 4 bases, with 7 bases left between them. Written as DNA, the CDR3 is TGTGCCAGCAGCTCCTCATTCTATGGCTACACCTTC. This codes for CASSSSFYGYTF.

The rearrangement uses TRBV10-3 and TRBJ2-5, with TRBD2 identical over 8 bases. The V gene's germline CDR1 is ENHRY and CDR2 SYGVKD. CDR3 size: 15 residues. The J segment lost 2 bases and the V segment lost 4 bases, leaving 6 bases of the junction unmatched. CDR3 amino acids: CAISVVVAGQETQYF. CDR3 DNA: TGTGCCATCAGTGTAGTCGTAGCGGGGCAAGAGACCCAGTACTTC.

This sequence joins TRBV7-9 and TRBJ1-4; D is ambiguous. This CDR3 comprises 15 residues. Trimming took 1 base from V and 5 from J, leaving 11 bases between them. Per germline, CDR1 SEHNR and CDR2 FQNEAQ (reference sequence). The CDR3 region is CASSLGRMGNEKLFF. In nucleotides, the CDR3 is TGTGCCAGCAGCTTAGGAAGGATGGGAAATGAAAAACTGTTTTTT.

The J gene is TRBJ1-2, the V gene TRBV9; D gene ambiguous. Trimming took off 2 bases at V and 2 bases at J, with 7 bases between the two ends. The CDR3 is 13 amino acids. Germline V gene sequence: CDR1 SGDLS, CDR2 YYNGEE. CDR3 in DNA: TGTGCCAGCAGCGTTACGACCAACTATGGCTACACCTTC. It encodes CASSVTTNYGYTF.